The following is a TCR beta chain sequence with its context. The antigen remains undetermined. TCRdb recomputed calls from the reads with MiXCR, one row per CDR3 protein. The sample holds 84,000 or so distinct CDR3 sequences; 40% to 50% are singletons and the top ten take 80% to 95%. CDR1 and CDR2 from the germline V gene are MNHEY and SMNVEV (reference sequence). The CDR3 contains 12 residues. V shed 6 bases, J shed 6 bases, and the junction held 3 bases outside the gene matches. This sample is drawn from a study of T cell repertoires in cytomegalovirus infection. The study, taken as a whole, reports: Cumulative frequency of public TCR beta families picked out carriers of CMV plus the relevant HLA.

The V gene is TRBV27, the J gene TRBJ1-2, with 8 bases matching TRBD1. The TCR comes from a human donor in good health (CMV status not recorded). Some clones in this sample may be carry-over from other donors' samples. The material sequenced was CD8+ T cells from cultured PBMCs, taken from culture after CMV antigen stimulation. This chain's CDR3 is CASRQGAHGYTF. The CDR3 DNA is TGTGCCAGCAGGCAGGGGGCTCATGGCTACACCTTC.